Reported below is one T cell receptor (beta chain). This CDR3 comprises 12 residues. The germline V gene encodes CDR1 LNHNV and CDR2 YYDKDF (reference sequence). Trimming stripped 2 bases from V and 6 bases from J, with 7 bases between. The data are from a study of blood T cell repertoires in COVID-19. Study overall: The samples span acute and convalescent COVID-19 from the United States, Italy and Spain. Sources were T cells, B-cell-depleted T cells, or PBMCs; the material itself was cDNA or gDNA.

Produced via immunoSEQ multiplex PCR; TCRdb's table is partial and in-frame only. This table holds a few hundred thousand clones, approximately 88% found once. Study members were between roughly 18 and 100 years old and lived in 24 US regions. The recovered donors of Cohort 3 showed two negative PCRs, clearance, or symptom resolution. Source material: PBMCs or T cells enriched from blood (not recorded which). The chain carries TRBV15 and TRBJ1-1; no firm D call. The source of this sequence is a woman younger than 35 who had recovered from COVID-19. This chain's CDR3 is CATSRLGSEAFF. DNA for the CDR3: TGTGCCACCAGCAGACTCGGGTCTGAAGCTTTCTTT. Looking up the rest from reference TRBV15 and TRBJ1-1 gives the full variable domain: DAMVIQNPRYQVTQFGKPVTLSCSQTLNHNVMYWYQQKSSQAPKLLFHYYDKDFNNEADTPDNFQSRRPNTSFCFLDIRSPGLGDTAMYLCATSRLGSEAFFGQGTRLTVV.